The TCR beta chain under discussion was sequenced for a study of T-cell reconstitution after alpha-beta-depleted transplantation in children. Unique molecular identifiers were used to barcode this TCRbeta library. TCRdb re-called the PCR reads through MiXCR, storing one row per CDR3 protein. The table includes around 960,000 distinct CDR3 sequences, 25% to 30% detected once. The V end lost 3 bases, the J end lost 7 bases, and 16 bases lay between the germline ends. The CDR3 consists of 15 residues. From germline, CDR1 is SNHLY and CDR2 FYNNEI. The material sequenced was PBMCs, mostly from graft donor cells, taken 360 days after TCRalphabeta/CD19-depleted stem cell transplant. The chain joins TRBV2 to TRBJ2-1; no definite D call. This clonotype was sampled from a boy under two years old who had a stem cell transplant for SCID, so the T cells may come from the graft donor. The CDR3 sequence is CASSEPQALGNEQFF. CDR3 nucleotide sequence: TGTGCCAGCAGTGAGCCCCAGGCCCTGGGGAATGAGCAGTTCTTC.